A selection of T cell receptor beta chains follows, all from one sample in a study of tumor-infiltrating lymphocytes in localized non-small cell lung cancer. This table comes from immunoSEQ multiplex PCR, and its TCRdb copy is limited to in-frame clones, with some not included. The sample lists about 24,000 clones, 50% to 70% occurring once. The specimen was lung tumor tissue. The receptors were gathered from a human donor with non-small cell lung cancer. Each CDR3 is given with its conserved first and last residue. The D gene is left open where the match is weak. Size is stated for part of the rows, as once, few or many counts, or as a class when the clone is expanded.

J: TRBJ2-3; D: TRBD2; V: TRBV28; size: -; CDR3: CASSASGIFLVTDTQYF; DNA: TGTGCCAGCAGTGCTAGCGGGATCTTTCTCGTAACAGATACGCAGTATTTT
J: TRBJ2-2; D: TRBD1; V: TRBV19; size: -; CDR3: CASRKRGQNTGELFF; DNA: TGTGCCAGTAGGAAAAGGGGGCAGAACACCGGGGAGCTGTTTTTT
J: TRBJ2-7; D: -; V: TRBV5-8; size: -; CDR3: CASSLGPHEQYF; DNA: TGTGCCAGCAGCTTAGGACCACACGAGCAGTACTTC
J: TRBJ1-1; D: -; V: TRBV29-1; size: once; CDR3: CSCQGWNTEAFF; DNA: TGCAGCTGTCAGGGTTGGAACACTGAAGCTTTCTTT
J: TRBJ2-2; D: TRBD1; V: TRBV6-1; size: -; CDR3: CASSGGQGWTGELFF; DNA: TGTGCCAGCAGTGGAGGACAGGGTTGGACCGGGGAGCTGTTTTTT
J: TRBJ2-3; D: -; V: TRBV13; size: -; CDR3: CASSSPFSDTQYF; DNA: TGTGCCAGCAGTTCCCCTTTCTCAGATACGCAGTATTTT
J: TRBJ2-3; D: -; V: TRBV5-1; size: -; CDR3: CASSFPQVTDTQYF; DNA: TGCGCCAGCAGCTTTCCCCAGGTCACAGATACGCAGTATTTT
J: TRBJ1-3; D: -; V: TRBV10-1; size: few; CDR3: CASSEFRLTRMRGNTIYF; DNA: TGCGCCAGCAGTGAGTTCCGCCTCACCCGAATGAGGGGAAACACCATATATTTT
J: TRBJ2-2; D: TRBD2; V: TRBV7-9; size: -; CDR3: CASSAQGGTGELFF; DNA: TGTGCCAGCAGCGCGCAGGGAGGGACCGGGGAGCTGTTTTTT
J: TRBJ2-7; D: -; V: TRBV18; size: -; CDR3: CASSPPTGEYEQYF; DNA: TGTGCCAGCTCACCACCGACTGGGGAGTACGAGCAGTACTTC
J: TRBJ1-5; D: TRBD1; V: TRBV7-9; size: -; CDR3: CASSLEGAFSQPQHF; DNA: TGTGCCAGCAGCTTAGAGGGGGCGTTTAGTCAGCCCCAGCATTTT
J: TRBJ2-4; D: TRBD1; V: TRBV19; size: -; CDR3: CASSTDFTGGFAKNIQYF; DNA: TGTGCCAGTAGTACCGACTTTACAGGGGGCTTCGCCAAAAACATTCAGTACTTC
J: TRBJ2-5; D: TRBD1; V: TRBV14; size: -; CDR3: CASSQGARGRRETQYF; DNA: TGTGCCAGCAGCCAAGGCGCCAGGGGGCGCCGGGAGACCCAGTACTTC
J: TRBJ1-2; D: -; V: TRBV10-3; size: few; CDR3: CAISETLAGGYTF; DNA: TGTGCCATCAGTGAGACACTCGCCGGAGGCTACACCTTC
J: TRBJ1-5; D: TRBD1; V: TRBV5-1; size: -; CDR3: CASSQTTGGGQPQHF; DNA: TGCGCCAGCAGCCAAACGACAGGGGGCGGACAGCCCCAGCATTTT
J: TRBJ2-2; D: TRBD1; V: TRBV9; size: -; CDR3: CASSLQGANGELFF; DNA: TGTGCCAGCAGCCTACAGGGGGCGAACGGGGAGCTGTTTTTT
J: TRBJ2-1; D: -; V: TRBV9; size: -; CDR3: CASSVRDSYNEQFF; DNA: TGTGCCAGCAGCGTTCGGGACTCCTACAATGAGCAGTTCTTC
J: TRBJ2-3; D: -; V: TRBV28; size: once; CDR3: CASSSPSGTSTDTQYF; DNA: TGTGCCAGCAGTTCTCCCAGCGGAACTAGCACAGATACGCAGTATTTT
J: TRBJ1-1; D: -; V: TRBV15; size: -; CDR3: CATSSPLGVSTEAFF; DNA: TGTGCCACCAGCAGCCCCTTGGGGGTCTCGACTGAAGCTTTCTTT
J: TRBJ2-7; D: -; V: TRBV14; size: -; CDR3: CASSQVGRGSEQYF; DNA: TGTGCCAGCAGCCAAGTGGGCAGGGGTAGTGAGCAGTACTTC
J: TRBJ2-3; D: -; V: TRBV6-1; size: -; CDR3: CASSEGQGTDTQYF; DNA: TGTGCCAGCAGTGAGGGCCAGGGGACAGATACGCAGTATTTT
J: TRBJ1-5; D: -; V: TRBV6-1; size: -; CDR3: CASSEQVSNQPQHF; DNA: TGTGCCAGCAGTGAACAGGTTAGCAATCAGCCCCAGCATTTT
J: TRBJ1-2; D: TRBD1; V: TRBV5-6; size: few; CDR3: CASSLDRGHYTF; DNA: TGTGCCAGCAGCTTGGACAGGGGGCACTACACCTTC
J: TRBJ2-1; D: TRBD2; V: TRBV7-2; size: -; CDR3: CASSKGLAYNEQFF; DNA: TGTGCCAGCAGCAAGGGACTAGCCTACAATGAGCAGTTCTTC
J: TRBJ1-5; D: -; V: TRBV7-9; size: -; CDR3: CASSSLLESQPQHF; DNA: TGTGCCAGCAGCTCCTTACTGGAGAGTCAGCCCCAGCATTTT
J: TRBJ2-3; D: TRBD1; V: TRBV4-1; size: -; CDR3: CASSQTPGTVSYTQYF; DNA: TGCGCCAGCAGCCAAACTCCCGGGACAGTTAGTTATACGCAGTATTTT
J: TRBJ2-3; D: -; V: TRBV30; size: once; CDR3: CAWSTGYSTDTQYF; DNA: TGTGCCTGGAGTACAGGGTACAGCACAGATACGCAGTATTTT
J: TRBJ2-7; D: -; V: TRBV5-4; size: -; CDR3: CASSLRGGSYEQYF; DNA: TGTGCCAGCAGCTTGAGGGGTGGGTCCTACGAGCAGTACTTC
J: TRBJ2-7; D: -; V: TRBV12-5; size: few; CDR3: CASGLGVYNGGEQYF; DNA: TGTGCTAGTGGTTTGGGGGTCTATAACGGGGGCGAGCAGTACTTC
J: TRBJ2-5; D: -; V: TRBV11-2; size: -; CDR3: CASRPRNQETQYF; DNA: TGTGCCAGCAGGCCTCGAAACCAAGAGACCCAGTACTTC
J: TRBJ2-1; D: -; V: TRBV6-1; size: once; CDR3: CATHARGTVYNEQFF; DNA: TGTGCCACCCACGCCCGGGGGACAGTGTACAATGAGCAGTTCTTC
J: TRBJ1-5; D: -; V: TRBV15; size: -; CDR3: CATSRDLPSQYSNQPQHF; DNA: TGTGCCACCAGCAGAGATTTGCCGTCACAGTATAGCAATCAGCCCCAGCATTTT
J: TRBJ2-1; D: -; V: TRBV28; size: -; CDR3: CASTLNGESNEQFF; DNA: TGTGCCAGCACCCTGAATGGGGAAAGCAATGAGCAGTTCTTC
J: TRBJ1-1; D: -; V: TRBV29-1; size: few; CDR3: CSSRSRGNTEAFF; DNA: TGCAGCTCAAGGTCCAGGGGGAACACTGAAGCTTTCTTT
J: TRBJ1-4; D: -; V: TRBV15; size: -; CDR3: CATSQDRDEKLFF; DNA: TGTGCCACCAGCCAGGACCGCGATGAAAAACTGTTTTTT
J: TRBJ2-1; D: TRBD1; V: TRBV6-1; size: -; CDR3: CASSEFGTGSYNEQFF; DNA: TGTGCCAGCAGTGAATTTGGGACAGGGTCCTACAATGAGCAGTTCTTC
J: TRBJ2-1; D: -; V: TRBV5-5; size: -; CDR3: CASSLSSGYNEQFF; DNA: TGTGCCAGCAGCTTGAGTTCAGGGTACAATGAGCAGTTCTTC
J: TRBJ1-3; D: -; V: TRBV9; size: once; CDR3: CASSVDLAGSPGNTIYF; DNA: TGTGCCAGCAGCGTAGATCTAGCCGGGTCCCCTGGAAACACCATATATTTT
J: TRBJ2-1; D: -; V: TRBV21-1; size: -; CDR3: CASRGRDQAYNEQFF; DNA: TGTGCCAGCAGGGGGCGGGATCAAGCCTACAATGAGCAGTTCTTC
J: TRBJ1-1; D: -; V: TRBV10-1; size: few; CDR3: CASSHAGRSNTEAFF; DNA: TGCGCCAGCAGTCACGCAGGGAGGAGTAATACTGAAGCTTTCTTT
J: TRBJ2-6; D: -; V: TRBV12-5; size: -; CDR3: CASAPSGANVLTF; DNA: TGTGCTAGTGCCCCGTCGGGGGCCAACGTCCTGACTTTC
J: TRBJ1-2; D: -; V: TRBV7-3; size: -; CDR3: CASSLNRVVGYTF; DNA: TGTGCCAGCAGCTTAAACAGGGTGGTCGGCTACACCTTC
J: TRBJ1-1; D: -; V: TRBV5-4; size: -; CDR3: CASSQDYTGLNTEAFF; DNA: TGTGCCAGCAGCCAAGATTATACAGGGTTGAACACTGAAGCTTTCTTT
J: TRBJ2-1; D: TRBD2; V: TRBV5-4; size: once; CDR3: CASSAGLAGGLYNEQFF; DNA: TGTGCCAGCAGCGCGGGACTAGCGGGAGGGCTGTACAATGAGCAGTTCTTC
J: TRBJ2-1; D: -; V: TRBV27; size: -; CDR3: CASSLQGPSSYNEQFF; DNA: TGTGCCAGCAGTTTGCAGGGGCCTAGCTCCTACAATGAGCAGTTCTTC
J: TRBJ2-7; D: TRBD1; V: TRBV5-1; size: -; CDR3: CASSLDTGGPYEQYF; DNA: TGCGCCAGCAGCTTGGATACAGGGGGCCCCTACGAGCAGTACTTC
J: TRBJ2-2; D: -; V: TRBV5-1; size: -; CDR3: CASSFRQQNTGELFF; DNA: TGCGCCAGCAGCTTTAGACAGCAGAACACCGGGGAGCTGTTTTTT
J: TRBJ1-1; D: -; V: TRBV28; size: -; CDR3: CASGLAGSTEAFF; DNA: TGTGCCAGCGGGCTAGCGGGTTCCACTGAAGCTTTCTTT
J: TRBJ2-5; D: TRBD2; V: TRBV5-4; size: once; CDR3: CASSFELAGGRETQYF; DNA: TGTGCCAGCAGCTTTGAACTAGCGGGAGGTCGAGAGACCCAGTACTTC
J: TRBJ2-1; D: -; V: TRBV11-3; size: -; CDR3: CASSLFRENEQFF; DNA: TGTGCCAGCAGCTTATTTCGAGAAAATGAGCAGTTCTTC